The 4 T cell receptor beta chains given below trace back to one sample, sequenced in a study of identical twins. From the 5' RACE reads, TCRdb called clonotypes with MiXCR, one entry per CDR3 protein. The repertoire holds some 250,000 distinct CDR3 sequences, roughly 12% seen once, with about 4% in the top ten. The same specimen was also included in a second study, on yellow fever vaccine responses in identical twins.

Sequencing used memory (CD45RO+) T cells sorted from blood. The origin of the receptors is a woman in her late teens or twenties in good health.

This clonotype was recorded a few times. The CDR3 region is CASSARTGDTGELFF. As DNA, the CDR3 is TGCGCCAGCAGCGCCCGGACAGGGGACACCGGGGAGCTGTTTTTT. The chain recombines TRBV5-1 with TRBJ2-2; 9 bases fit TRBD1. Germline assignment: CDR1 SGHRS and CDR2 YFSETQ. Losses at the gene ends were 4 bases for V and 3 bases for J; bases not matched to a gene: 4. The CDR3 is made up of 15 amino acids.

The rearrangement joins TRBV6-4 to TRBJ2-2; 9 nucleotides align to TRBD2. The length of the CDR3 is 15 residues. The V gene end was trimmed by 8 bases and the J gene end by 4 bases; junction bases not matched to a gene: 8. In germline, CDR1 is MRHNA, CDR2 SNTAGT. The CDR3 loop reads CASRFAGGGTGELFF. As DNA, the CDR3 is TGTGCCAGCCGATTCGCGGGAGGGGGCACCGGGGAGCTGTTTTTT.

The rearrangement links TRBV18 to TRBJ2-5; the D is unclear. V lost 3 bases and J lost 4, with 6 bases in between. The CDR3 has 12 residues. Germline V gene sequence: CDR1 KGHSH, CDR2 LQKENI. CDR3 sequence (DNA): TGTGCCAGCTCACCGCTACCAGAGACCCAGTACTTC. This gives the protein CASSPLPETQYF.

This clonotype has more than one count but fewer than ten. The chain combines TRBV29-1 with TRBJ2-3, with TRBD1 identical over 9 bases. Per the germline V gene, CDR1 is SQVTM and CDR2 is ANQGSEA. Losses at the gene ends were 5 bases for V and 2 bases for J; bases not matched to a gene: 17. The CDR3 length is 18 residues. The DNA for the CDR3 is TGCAGCGTTACCCCGGACAGGGGAGGGACGCCACTCACAGATACGCAGTATTTT. Translating it yields CSVTPDRGGTPLTDTQYF.